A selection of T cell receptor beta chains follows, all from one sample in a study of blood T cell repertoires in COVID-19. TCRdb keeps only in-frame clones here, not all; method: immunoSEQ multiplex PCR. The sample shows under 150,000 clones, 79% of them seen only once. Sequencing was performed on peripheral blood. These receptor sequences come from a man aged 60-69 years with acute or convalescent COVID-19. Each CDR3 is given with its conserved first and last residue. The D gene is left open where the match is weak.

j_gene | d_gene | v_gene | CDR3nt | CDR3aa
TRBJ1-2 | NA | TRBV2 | TGTGCCAGCAGTGATGGCAGTGCTAACTATGGCTACACCTTC | CASSDGSANYGYTF
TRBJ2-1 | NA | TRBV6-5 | TGTGCCAGCCGGGGGACGGGAGTAAATGAGCAGTTCTTC | CASRGTGVNEQFF
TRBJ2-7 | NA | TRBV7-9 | TGTGCCAGCAGCTTAAGTGTCGGTTCCTACGAGCAGTACTTC | CASSLSVGSYEQYF
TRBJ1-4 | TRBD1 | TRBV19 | TGTGCCAGTATGGACAGGACCAGCGAAAAACTGTTTTTT | CASMDRTSEKLFF
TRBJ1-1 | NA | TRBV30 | TGTGCCTGGAGTGGGCGGGAAAGAGGGGAAGCTTTCTTT | CAWSGRERGEAFF
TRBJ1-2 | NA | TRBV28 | TGTGCCAGCAGGGCCCGGGTCGGCCATGGCTACACCTTC | CASRARVGHGYTF
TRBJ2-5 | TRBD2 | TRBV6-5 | TGTGCCAGCAGACGGGGACTAGGAGAGACCCAGTACTTC | CASRRGLGETQYF
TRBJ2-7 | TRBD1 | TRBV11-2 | TGTGCCAGCAGCTTAGCTCTGGGACAGGCCTCCTACGAGCAGTACTTC | CASSLALGQASYEQYF
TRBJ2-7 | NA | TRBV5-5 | TGTGCCAGCAGCTTGTTTGCAGGACACTCCTACGAGCAGTACTTC | CASSLFAGHSYEQYF
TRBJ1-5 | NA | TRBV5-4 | TGTGCCAGCAGCAAATGGACAGTATTACAGCCCCAGCATTTT | CASSKWTVLQPQHF
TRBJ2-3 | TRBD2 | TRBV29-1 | TGCAGTGCGATACTAGCGGGAGGGGTGAATACGCAGTATTTT | CSAILAGGVNTQYF
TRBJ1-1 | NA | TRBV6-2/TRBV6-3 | TGTGCCAGCAGTTCCGGGAGGAACACTGAAGCTTTCTTT | CASSSGRNTEAFF